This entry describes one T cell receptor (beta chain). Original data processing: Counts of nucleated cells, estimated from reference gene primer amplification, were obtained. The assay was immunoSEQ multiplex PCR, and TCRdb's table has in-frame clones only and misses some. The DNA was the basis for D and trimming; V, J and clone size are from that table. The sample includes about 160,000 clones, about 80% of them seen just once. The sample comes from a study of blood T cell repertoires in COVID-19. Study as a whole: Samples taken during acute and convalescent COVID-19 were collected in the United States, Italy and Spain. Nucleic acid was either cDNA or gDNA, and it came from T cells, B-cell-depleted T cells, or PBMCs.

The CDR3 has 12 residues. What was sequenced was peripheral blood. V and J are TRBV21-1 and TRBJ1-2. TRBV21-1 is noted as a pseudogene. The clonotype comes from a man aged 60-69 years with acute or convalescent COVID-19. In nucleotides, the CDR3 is TGTGCCAGCAGCAAAATGAGGAGCGGCTACACCTTC. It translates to CASSKMRSGYTF.